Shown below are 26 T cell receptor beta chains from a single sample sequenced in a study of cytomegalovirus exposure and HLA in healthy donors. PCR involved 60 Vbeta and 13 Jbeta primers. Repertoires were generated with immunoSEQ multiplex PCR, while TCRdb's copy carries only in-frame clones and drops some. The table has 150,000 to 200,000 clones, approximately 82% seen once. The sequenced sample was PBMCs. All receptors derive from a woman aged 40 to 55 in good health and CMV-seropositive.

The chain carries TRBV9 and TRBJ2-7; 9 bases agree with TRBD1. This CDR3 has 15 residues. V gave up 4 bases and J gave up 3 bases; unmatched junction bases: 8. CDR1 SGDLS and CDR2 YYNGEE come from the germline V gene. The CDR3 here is CASSTQPGQGYEQYF. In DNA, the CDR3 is TGTGCCAGCAGCACACAACCGGGACAGGGCTACGAGCAGTACTTC. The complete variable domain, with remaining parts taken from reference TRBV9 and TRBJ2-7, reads DSGVTQTPKHLITATGQRVTLRCSPRSGDLSVYWYQQSLDQGLQFLIQYYNGEERAKGNILERFSAQQFPDLHSELNLSSLELGDSALYFCASSTQPGQGYEQYFGPGTRLTVT.

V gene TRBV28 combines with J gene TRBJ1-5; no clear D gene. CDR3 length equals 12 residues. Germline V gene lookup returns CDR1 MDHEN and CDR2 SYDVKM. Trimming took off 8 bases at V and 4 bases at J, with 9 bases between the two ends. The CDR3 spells CASGLPNQPQHF. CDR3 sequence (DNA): TGTGCCAGCGGGCTCCCTAATCAGCCCCAGCATTTT.

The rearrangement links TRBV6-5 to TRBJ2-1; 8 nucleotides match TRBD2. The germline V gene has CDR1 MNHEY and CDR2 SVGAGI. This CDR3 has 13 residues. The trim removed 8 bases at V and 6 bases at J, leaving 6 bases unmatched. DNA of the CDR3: TGTGCCAGCGAAGGGACTAGAAGCAATGAGCAGTTCTTC. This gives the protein CASEGTRSNEQFF.

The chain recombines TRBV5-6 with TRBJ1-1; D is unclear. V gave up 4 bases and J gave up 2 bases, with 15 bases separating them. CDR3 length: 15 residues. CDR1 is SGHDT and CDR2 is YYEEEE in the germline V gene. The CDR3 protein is CASSPDVRVNTEAFF. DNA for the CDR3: TGTGCCAGCAGCCCCGACGTTCGGGTTAACACTGAAGCTTTCTTT.

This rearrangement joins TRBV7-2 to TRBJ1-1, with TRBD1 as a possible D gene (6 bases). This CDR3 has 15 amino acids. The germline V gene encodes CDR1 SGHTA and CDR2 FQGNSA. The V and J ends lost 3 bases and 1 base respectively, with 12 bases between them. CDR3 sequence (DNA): TGTGCCAGCAGCTTGGACAGCGCCCCGAACACTGAAGCTTTCTTT. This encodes CASSLDSAPNTEAFF.

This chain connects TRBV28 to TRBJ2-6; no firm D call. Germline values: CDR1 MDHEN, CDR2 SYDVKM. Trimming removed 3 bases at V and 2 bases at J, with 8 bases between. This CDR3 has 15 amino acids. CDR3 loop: CASSFSGPGANVLTF. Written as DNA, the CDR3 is TGTGCCAGCAGTTTTTCTGGCCCTGGGGCCAACGTCCTGACTTTC.

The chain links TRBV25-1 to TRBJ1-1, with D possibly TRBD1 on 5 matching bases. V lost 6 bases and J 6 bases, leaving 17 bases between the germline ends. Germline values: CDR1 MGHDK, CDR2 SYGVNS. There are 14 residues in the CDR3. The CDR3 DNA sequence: TGTGCCAGCAGCGGGAGTGGGGCAAGATCTGAAGCTTTCTTT. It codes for CASSGSGARSEAFF.

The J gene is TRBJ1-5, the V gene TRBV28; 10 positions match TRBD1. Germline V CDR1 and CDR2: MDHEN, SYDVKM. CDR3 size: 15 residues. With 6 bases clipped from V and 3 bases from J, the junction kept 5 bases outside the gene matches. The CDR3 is CASRRTGGANQPQHF. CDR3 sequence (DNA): TGTGCCAGCAGACGGACAGGGGGGGCCAATCAGCCCCAGCATTTT.

The CDR3 coding sequence is TGTGCCAGCAGCGCCATTTTAGCGGCCGGGGAGCTGTTTTTT. Residues: CASSAILAAGELFF. V and J are TRBV9 and TRBJ2-2; TRBD2 might be the D (6 bases). V was clipped by 3 bases and J by 6 bases, with 12 bases between them. From germline, CDR1 is SGDLS and CDR2 YYNGEE. CDR3 length: 14 residues.

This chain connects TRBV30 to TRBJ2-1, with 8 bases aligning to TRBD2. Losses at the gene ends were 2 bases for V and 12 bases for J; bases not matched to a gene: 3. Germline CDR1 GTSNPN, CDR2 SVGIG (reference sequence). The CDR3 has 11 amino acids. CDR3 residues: CAWSLRGVQFF. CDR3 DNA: TGTGCCTGGAGTCTGCGGGGGGTGCAGTTCTTC.

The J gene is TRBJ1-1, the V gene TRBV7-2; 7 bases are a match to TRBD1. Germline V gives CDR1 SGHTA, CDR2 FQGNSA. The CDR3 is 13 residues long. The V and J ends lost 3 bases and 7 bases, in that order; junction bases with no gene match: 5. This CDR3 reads CASSFRQGGEAFF. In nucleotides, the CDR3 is TGTGCCAGCAGCTTTCGTCAGGGGGGTGAAGCTTTCTTT.

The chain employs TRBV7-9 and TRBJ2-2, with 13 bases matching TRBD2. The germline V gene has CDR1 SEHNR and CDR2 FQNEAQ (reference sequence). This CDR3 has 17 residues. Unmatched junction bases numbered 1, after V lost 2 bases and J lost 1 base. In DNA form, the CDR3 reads TGTGCCAGCAGCTTAACTAGCGGGAGGGGGAACACCGGGGAGCTGTTTTTT. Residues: CASSLTSGRGNTGELFF.

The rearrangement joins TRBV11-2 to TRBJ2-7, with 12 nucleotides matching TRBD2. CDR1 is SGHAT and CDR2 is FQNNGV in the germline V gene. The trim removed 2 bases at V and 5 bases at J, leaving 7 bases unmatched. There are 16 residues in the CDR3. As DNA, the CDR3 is TGTGCCAGCAGCTTACTCGCTAGCGGGAGGGCCGACGAGCAGTACTTC. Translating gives CASSLLASGRADEQYF.

CDR3 nucleotide sequence: TGTGCCAGCAGTCGACAGGCCACCTACGAGCAGTACTTC. This sequence encodes CASSRQATYEQYF. The chain combines TRBV28 with TRBJ2-7, with a possible D match to TRBD1 (6 bases). Germline V gene sequence: CDR1 MDHEN, CDR2 SYDVKM. The ends were cut back, 5 bases at V and 2 bases at J, with 10 bases in the middle. CDR3 length: 13 residues.

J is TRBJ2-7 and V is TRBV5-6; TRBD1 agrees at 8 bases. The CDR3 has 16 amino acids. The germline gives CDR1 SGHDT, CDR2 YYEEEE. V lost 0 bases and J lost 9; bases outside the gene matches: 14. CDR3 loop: CASSLDGMDRARRQYF. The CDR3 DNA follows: TGTGCCAGCAGCTTGGATGGTATGGACAGGGCCAGACGGCAGTACTTC.

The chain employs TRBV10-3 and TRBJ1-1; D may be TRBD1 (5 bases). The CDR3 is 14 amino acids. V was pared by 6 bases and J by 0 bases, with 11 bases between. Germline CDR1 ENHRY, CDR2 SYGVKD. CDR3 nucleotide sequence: TGTGCCATCAGGCGGGACGCCATGAACACTGAAGCTTTCTTT. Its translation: CAIRRDAMNTEAFF.

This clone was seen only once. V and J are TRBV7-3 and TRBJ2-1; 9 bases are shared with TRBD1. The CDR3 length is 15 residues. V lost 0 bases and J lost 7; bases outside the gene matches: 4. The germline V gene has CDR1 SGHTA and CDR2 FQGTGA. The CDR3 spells CASSLTGTGYNEQFF. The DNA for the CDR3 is TGTGCCAGCAGCTTAACAGGGACAGGGTATAATGAGCAGTTCTTC.

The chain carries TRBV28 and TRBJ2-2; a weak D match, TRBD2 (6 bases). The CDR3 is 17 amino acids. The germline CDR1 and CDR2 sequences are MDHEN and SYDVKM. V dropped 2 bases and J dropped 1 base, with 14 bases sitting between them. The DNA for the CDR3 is TGTGCCAGCAGTTTAGGTAGGAGGGAGCAGAACACCGGGGAGCTGTTTTTT. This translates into CASSLGRREQNTGELFF.

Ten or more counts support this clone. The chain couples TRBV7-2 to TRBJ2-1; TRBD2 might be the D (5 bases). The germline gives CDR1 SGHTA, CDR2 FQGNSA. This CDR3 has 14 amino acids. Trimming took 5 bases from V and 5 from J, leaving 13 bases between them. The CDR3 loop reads CASSPEVRDNEQFF. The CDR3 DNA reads TGTGCCAGCAGCCCCGAGGTGCGGGACAATGAGCAGTTCTTC.

The CDR3 region is CASSKPDSSYEQYF. The CDR3 DNA reads as TGTGCCAGCAGCAAACCCGACAGCTCCTACGAGCAGTACTTC. The rearrangement links TRBV5-4 to TRBJ2-7, with a tentative D call TRBD1 (5 bases). CDR1 is SGHNT and CDR2 is YYREEE in the germline V gene (reference sequence). The V end lost 4 bases, the J end lost 0 bases, and 11 bases lay between the germline ends. The CDR3 runs to 14 residues.

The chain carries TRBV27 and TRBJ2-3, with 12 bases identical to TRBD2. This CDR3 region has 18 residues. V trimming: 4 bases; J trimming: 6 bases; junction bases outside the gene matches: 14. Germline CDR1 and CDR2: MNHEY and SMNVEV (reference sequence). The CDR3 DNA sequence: TGTGCCAGCAGTTCCCGCCCACGGGCTAGCGGGAGGGTGGATACGCAGTATTTT. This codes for CASSSRPRASGRVDTQYF.

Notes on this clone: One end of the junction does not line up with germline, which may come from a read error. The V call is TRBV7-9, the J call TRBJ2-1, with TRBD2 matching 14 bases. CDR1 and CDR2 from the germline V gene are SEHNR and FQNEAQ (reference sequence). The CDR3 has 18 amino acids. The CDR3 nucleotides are TGTTCCAGCAGCTCCGCACCGGGACTAGCGGGAGTATACAATGAGCAGTTCTTC. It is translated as CSSSSAPGLAGVYNEQFF.

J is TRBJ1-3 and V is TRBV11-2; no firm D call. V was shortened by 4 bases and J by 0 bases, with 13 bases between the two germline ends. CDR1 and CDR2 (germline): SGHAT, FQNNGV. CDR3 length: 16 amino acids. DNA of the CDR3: TGTGCCAGCAGCTCATACACCATTTCCTCTGGAAACACCATATATTTT. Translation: CASSSYTISSGNTIYF. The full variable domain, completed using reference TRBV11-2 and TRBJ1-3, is EAGVAQSPRYKIIEKRQSVAFWCNPISGHATLYWYQQILGQGPKLLIQFQNNGVVDDSQLPKDRFSAERLKGVDSTLKIQPAKLEDSAVYLCASSSYTISSGNTIYFGEGSWLTVV.

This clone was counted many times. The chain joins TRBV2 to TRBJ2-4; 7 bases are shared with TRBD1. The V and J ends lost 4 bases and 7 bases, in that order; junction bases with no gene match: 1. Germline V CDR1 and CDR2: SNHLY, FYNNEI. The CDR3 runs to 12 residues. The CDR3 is CASSGDSNIQYF. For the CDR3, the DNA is TGTGCCAGCAGTGGGGACAGCAACATTCAGTACTTC.

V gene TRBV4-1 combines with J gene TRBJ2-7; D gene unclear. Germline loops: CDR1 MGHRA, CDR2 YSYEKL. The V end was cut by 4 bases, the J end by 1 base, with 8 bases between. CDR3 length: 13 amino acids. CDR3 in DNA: TGCGCCAGCAGCCCCCCTTTATCCTACGAGCAGTACTTC. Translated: CASSPPLSYEQYF.

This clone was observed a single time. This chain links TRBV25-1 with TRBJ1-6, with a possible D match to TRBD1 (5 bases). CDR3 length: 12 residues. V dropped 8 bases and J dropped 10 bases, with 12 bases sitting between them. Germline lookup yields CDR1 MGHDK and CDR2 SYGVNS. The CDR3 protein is CASRGGDSPLHF. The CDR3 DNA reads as TGTGCCAGCCGTGGGGGGGACTCACCCCTCCACTTT.